Each of the 2 T cell receptor beta chains below was sequenced from the same sample in a study of blood T cells in healthy people across ages. Next came a second PCR, run for about 6 to 12 cycles, which used a sample-barcoded 5' primer along with a J-beta primer mix. TCRdb processed the 5' RACE reads anew with MiXCR; each CDR3 protein has one entry. Seen here are 550,000 to 650,000 distinct CDR3 sequences, 25% to 30% observed once, and the top ten hold approximately 14%. The sample consisted of blood. The receptors were sampled from a woman of 80 years or more in good health.

Turning to this clonotype: At one boundary the junction diverges from the germline segment, which might be a read error. The chain couples TRBV7-9 to TRBJ1-2; tentative D call: TRBD1 (5 bases). This CDR3 comprises 15 residues. Looked up from germline, CDR1 is SEHNR and CDR2 is FQNEAQ (reference sequence). This CDR3 is CVSLYSGGVIGGYTF. For the CDR3, the DNA is TGTGTCAGCCTCTACTCTGGGGGTGTGATAGGTGGCTACACCTTC.

This clonotype came up many times. The rearrangement uses TRBV6-6 and TRBJ2-4, with a tentative D call TRBD1 (6 bases). Trimming took off 7 bases at V and 0 bases at J, with 13 bases between the two ends. CDR3 length equals 15 residues. Germline CDR1 reads MNHNY; CDR2 reads SVGAGI (reference sequence). CDR3 protein: CASNKQGIAKNIQYF. The CDR3 nucleotides read TGTGCCAGCAACAAACAGGGAATAGCCAAAAACATTCAGTACTTC.